This T cell receptor (beta chain) is drawn from a study of blood T cells in healthy people across ages. Notes on the study in general: Bulk PBMC profiling left naive and antigen-experienced comparisons inconclusive.

A J-beta primer mix and a sample-barcoded 5' primer were used in a second PCR of roughly 6 to 11 cycles. Carrying 12 random nucleotides, a template-switch adaptor labeled each individual cDNA molecule. TCRdb re-called the 5' RACE reads with MiXCR, one entry per CDR3 protein. The sample carries under 2 million distinct CDR3 sequences, 30% to 35% recorded once. Regarding this clonotype: The antigen remains undetermined.

V lost 2 bases and J 0 bases, leaving 9 bases between the germline ends. The CDR3 contains 15 residues. Germline CDR1 KGHSH, CDR2 LQKENI. Sequenced material: blood. This TCR was recovered from a woman in her twenties or thirties in good health. The chain joins TRBV18 to TRBJ2-3; a weak D match, TRBD2 (5 bases). The CDR3 protein is CASSPVRLSTDTQYF. The CDR3 DNA is TGTGCCAGCTCACCAGTGAGACTAAGCACAGATACGCAGTATTTT.